This T cell receptor beta chain was profiled in a study of T-cell memory formation after mild COVID-19. In the study overall: Clusters were largely donor specific.

TCRdb re-called the 5' RACE reads through MiXCR, storing one row per CDR3 protein. The sample carries around 200,000 distinct CDR3 sequences, 10% to 13% recorded once. Germline CDR1 reads MNHNY; CDR2 reads SVGAGI (reference sequence). V lost 4 bases to trimming and J lost 4 bases, with 19 bases between them. This CDR3 contains 16 residues. This clonotype originated in a man younger than 35 who had mild COVID-19 (a few samples of this study predate the infection). Cell type and time point are not known. Sequencing was done on a sample of PBMCs or a T cell subset sorted from them (not recorded which). The rearrangement links TRBV6-6 to TRBJ1-2; maybe TRBD1 (6 bases). This CDR3 is CASSWGASRQAYGYTF. In DNA form, the CDR3 reads TGTGCCAGCAGTTGGGGAGCCTCAAGACAGGCCTATGGCTACACCTTC.